This record looks at one T cell receptor (beta chain) sequence and its context. Its antigen is still unknown. The sample originates from a study of cytomegalovirus exposure and HLA in healthy donors. Study in general: A data release that came early held approximately 85 million unique TCRs from HLA-typed donors.

The germline V gene encodes CDR1 MDHEN and CDR2 SYDVKM. V gave up 5 bases and J gave up 1 base; unmatched junction bases: 13. The CDR3 sequence is 17 residues long. Broader study findings: An analysis that came later showed most CMV-associated TCR beta chains appearing HLA-restricted.

The study ran its PCR with 60 Vbeta and 13 Jbeta primers. Only in-frame clones appear in the TCRdb table, and some are missing; sequencing was by immunoSEQ multiplex PCR. The sample records 100,000 or so clones, approximately 69% being singletons. This receptor was taken from a man aged 30 to 39 in good health and CMV-seronegative. Sequencing input: PBMCs. This sequence joins TRBV28 and TRBJ1-2; 7 bases are shared with TRBD1. The CDR3 bases are TGTGCCAGCAGTCTCTACACCTCGGCAGGGGGTAACTATGGCTACACCTTC. Its translation: CASSLYTSAGGNYGYTF.